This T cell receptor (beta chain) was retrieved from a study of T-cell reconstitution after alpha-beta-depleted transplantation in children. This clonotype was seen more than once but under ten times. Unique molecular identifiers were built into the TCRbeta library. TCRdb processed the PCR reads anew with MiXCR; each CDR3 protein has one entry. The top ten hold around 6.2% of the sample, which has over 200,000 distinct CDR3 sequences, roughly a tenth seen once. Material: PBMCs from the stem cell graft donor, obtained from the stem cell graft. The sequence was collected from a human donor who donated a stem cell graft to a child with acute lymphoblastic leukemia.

The CDR3 DNA reads TGTGCCAGCAGGGCCGGGACCTCCTACGAGCAGTACTTC. It yields the protein CASRAGTSYEQYF. The chain has TRBV27 and TRBJ2-7; D may correspond to TRBD1 or TRBD2 (5 bases each). This CDR3 region has 13 residues. The ends were cut back, 6 bases at V and 0 bases at J, with 9 bases in the middle. Germline V lookup: CDR1 MNHEY, CDR2 SMNVEV (reference sequence).